This TCR beta chain was sequenced in a study of OX40 agonist ivuxolimab in advanced cancers. Study in general: Intravenous ivuxolimab at 0.01 to 10 mg/kg was given to patients every 2 weeks. The study's findings and limits: Also present in some nonresponders was a low level of normalized T-cell clonal expansion. Among the lowest peripheral clonal expansion occurred in 0.1-3.0 mg/kg partial responders.

TCRdb keeps only in-frame clones here, not all; method: immunoSEQ multiplex PCR. The repertoire holds 71,000 or so clones, more than 85% seen once, with 2% to 2.5% in the top ten. Germline-derived CDR1 and CDR2 are ENHRY and SYGVKD. The CDR3 sequence is 15 residues long. J gave up 0 bases and V 6 bases, and 5 bases lay outside the gene matches. Points on this clone: Its cognate antigen is unknown.

The clonotype comes from an adult with an advanced solid tumor such as melanoma, head and neck, liver or kidney cancer. This chain joins TRBV10-3 and TRBJ2-3; 8 bases are a match to TRBD2. Sequenced here: CD4+ or CD8+ T cells sorted from blood, sampled in a trial of the OX40 agonist ivuxolimab. As DNA, the CDR3 is TGTGCCATCAGACCCAGCGGGAGTAGCACAGATACGCAGTATTTT. Protein sequence: CAIRPSGSSTDTQYF.